The rows below give T cell receptor beta chains drawn from one sample of a study of cytomegalovirus exposure and HLA in healthy donors. TCRdb's table, derived via immunoSEQ multiplex PCR, lists solely in-frame clones and lacks some. The sample has 270,000 or so clones; just over 85% are singletons. The sample was PBMCs. The receptors here all came from a man aged 35-49 years in good health and CMV-seropositive. Each CDR3 is given with its conserved first and last residue. Each record gives: V gene, clone size, CDR3 length, J gene, D gene, CDR3 protein, CDR3 DNA. A D gene is named only where the DNA matches it firmly. Some rows have no size entry. The others give once, few or many, or a class for an expanded clone.

TRBV15	NA	19	TRBJ2-1	TRBD2	CATSRDGGTSGSNYNEQFF	TGTGCCACCAGCAGAGATGGTGGGACTAGCGGGAGCAACTACAATGAGCAGTTCTTC
TRBV5-1	NA	15	TRBJ1-5	NA	CASSLAPGSNQPQHF	TGCGCCAGCAGCTTGGCCCCGGGTTCCAATCAGCCCCAGCATTTT
TRBV13	few	14	TRBJ2-7	NA	CASSLGYADYEQYF	TGTGCCAGCAGCTTAGGGTACGCGGACTACGAGCAGTACTTC
TRBV18	NA	15	TRBJ1-5	TRBD1	CASSVSTGGNQPQHF	TGTGCCAGCTCAGTGAGCACAGGGGGCAATCAGCCCCAGCATTTT
TRBV7-6	NA	15	TRBJ2-7	TRBD1	CASSFGTGSSYEQYF	TGTGCCAGCAGCTTTGGGACAGGCAGCTCCTACGAGCAGTACTTC
TRBV28	NA	16	TRBJ1-5	TRBD1	CASSEYGTGGRQPQHF	TGTGCCAGCAGTGAGTACGGGACAGGGGGCCGGCAGCCCCAGCATTTT
TRBV7-9	NA	17	TRBJ2-1	NA	CASSLPFLAESYNEQFF	TGTGCCAGCAGCTTACCTTTTTTAGCGGAGTCCTACAATGAGCAGTTCTTC
TRBV15	NA	19	TRBJ2-7	TRBD2	CATSRGGTSGRGSSYEQYF	TGTGCCACCAGCAGAGGCGGGACTAGCGGGAGAGGGAGCTCCTACGAGCAGTACTTC
TRBV18	NA	14	TRBJ2-7	NA	CASSPLDSHHEQYF	TGTGCCAGCTCACCACTGGACAGTCACCACGAGCAGTACTTC
TRBV5-4	NA	14	TRBJ2-2	NA	CASSVQGNTGELFF	TGTGCCAGCAGCGTTCAGGGGAACACCGGGGAGCTGTTTTTT
TRBV18	NA	14	TRBJ2-7	NA	CASSPSDSAYEQYF	TGTGCCAGCTCACCGTCGGACAGTGCCTACGAGCAGTACTTC
TRBV5-1	NA	15	TRBJ2-7	TRBD1	CASSWGQGSSYEQYF	TGCGCCAGCAGCTGGGGACAGGGAAGCAGCTACGAGCAGTACTTC
TRBV6-1	NA	14	TRBJ1-5	NA	CASSELGSGQPQHF	TGTGCCAGCAGTGAATTGGGAAGCGGGCAGCCCCAGCATTTT
TRBV29-1	NA	18	TRBJ2-2	TRBD2	CSVEDFSPSGSLTGELFF	TGCAGCGTTGAAGATTTTTCCCCTAGCGGGAGTTTAACCGGGGAGCTGTTTTTT
TRBV14	NA	17	TRBJ2-1	TRBD2	CASSQTGLAGGWNEQFF	TGTGCCAGCAGCCAAACGGGACTAGCGGGAGGTTGGAATGAGCAGTTCTTC
TRBV20-1	NA	8	TRBJ1-2	NA	CSAAGYTF	TGCAGTGCCGCGGGCTACACCTTC
TRBV5-5	NA	14	TRBJ1-5	NA	CASSFLRERQPQHF	TGTGCCAGCAGCTTTTTGCGGGAGCGTCAGCCCCAGCATTTT
TRBV7-9	few	16	TRBJ1-2	TRBD1	CASSLNRGRGSHGYTF	TGTGCCAGCAGCTTAAACAGGGGGCGCGGTTCCCATGGCTACACCTTC
TRBV4-1	few	16	TRBJ1-2	TRBD1	CASSQDRDRGRYGYTF	TGCGCCAGCAGCCAAGATAGGGACAGGGGGCGGTATGGCTACACCTTC
TRBV29-1	NA	13	TRBJ2-5	NA	CSVETQGQETQYF	TGCAGCGTTGAAACCCAGGGACAAGAGACCCAGTACTTC
TRBV7-2	NA	15	TRBJ2-1	NA	CASSLGQGPYNEQFF	TGTGCCAGCAGCTTGGGGCAGGGCCCCTACAATGAGCAGTTCTTC
TRBV29-1	NA	12	TRBJ1-2	TRBD1	CSVGTGDYGYTF	TGCAGCGTTGGGACAGGCGACTATGGCTACACCTTC
TRBV5-1	NA	16	TRBJ1-5	TRBD1	CASSLGTEDGNQPQHF	TGCGCCAGCAGCCTCGGGACAGAGGATGGCAATCAGCCCCAGCATTTT
TRBV30	NA	18	TRBJ2-3	TRBD2	CAWQPGLAEYPSTDTQYF	TGTGCCTGGCAACCGGGACTAGCGGAATATCCTAGCACAGATACGCAGTATTTT
TRBV19	NA	14	TRBJ2-1	NA	CASSMAGRGNEQFF	TGTGCCAGTAGTATGGCGGGCCGGGGCAATGAGCAGTTCTTC
TRBV5-4	few	14	TRBJ2-5	TRBD1	CASSAGTGEETQYF	TGTGCCAGCAGCGCGGGGACAGGGGAAGAGACCCAGTACTTC
TRBV4-3	NA	14	TRBJ1-5	NA	CASRPDVALGPQHF	TGCGCCAGCAGGCCTGACGTCGCTCTAGGGCCCCAGCATTTT
TRBV11-3	NA	15	TRBJ2-2	TRBD1	CASSDGTANTGELFF	TGTGCCAGCAGCGATGGGACAGCGAACACCGGGGAGCTGTTTTTT
TRBV5-5	few	13	TRBJ2-3	NA	CASSFQGSDTQYF	TGTGCCAGCAGCTTCCAGGGTTCAGATACGCAGTATTTT
TRBV7-9	NA	15	TRBJ2-5	NA	CASSLDVLARETQYF	TGTGCCAGCAGCTTAGATGTGCTAGCCCGAGAGACCCAGTACTTC
TRBV2	NA	15	TRBJ2-2	TRBD1	CASRMDRAVAGELFF	TGTGCCAGCAGGATGGACAGGGCCGTAGCCGGGGAGCTGTTTTTT
TRBV4-1	NA	16	TRBJ1-1	NA	CASSQGPVGGPKEAFF	TGCGCCAGCAGCCAAGGTCCGGTGGGGGGGCCGAAGGAAGCTTTCTTT
TRBV25-1	NA	11	TRBJ1-1	TRBD1	CASTRGGQAFF	TGTGCCAGCACCCGAGGGGGACAGGCTTTCTTT
TRBV18	NA	16	TRBJ1-2	NA	CASSPPAQGRNYGYTF	TGTGCCAGCTCACCACCAGCCCAGGGGCGCAACTATGGCTACACCTTC
TRBV19	NA	15	TRBJ2-7	NA	CASSMSTGDYYEQYF	TGTGCCAGTAGTATGAGTACAGGAGATTACTACGAGCAGTACTTC
TRBV5-5	NA	18	TRBJ1-5	TRBD1	CASSLEGQGWNRNQPQHF	TGTGCCAGCAGCTTGGAGGGACAGGGGTGGAATCGCAATCAGCCCCAGCATTTT
TRBV6-5	NA	16	TRBJ2-5	TRBD2	CASSYRTGGPFETQYF	TGTGCCAGCAGTTACCGTACGGGAGGGCCGTTCGAGACCCAGTACTTC
TRBV5-6	NA	12	TRBJ2-7	NA	CASSLSGYEQYF	TGTGCCAGCAGCTTATCGGGTTACGAGCAGTACTTC
TRBV30	NA	21	TRBJ2-7	TRBD2	CAWSLPVPGLAGGSDGYEQYF	TGTGCCTGGAGTCTCCCGGTCCCGGGACTAGCGGGAGGTTCCGATGGGTACGAGCAGTACTTC
TRBV18	NA	15	TRBJ2-1	NA	CASSPTGTSYNEQFF	TGTGCCAGCTCACCGACCGGGACTTCATACAATGAGCAGTTCTTC
TRBV27	NA	13	TRBJ2-1	NA	CASSLWAGNEQFF	TGTGCCAGCAGTTTATGGGCGGGAAATGAGCAGTTCTTC
TRBV28	NA	16	TRBJ1-3	NA	CASSLVPGLSGNTIYF	TGTGCCAGCAGTTTAGTCCCAGGCCTCTCTGGAAACACCATATATTTT
TRBV10-3	NA	11	TRBJ2-1	NA	CASGAYNEQFF	TGTGCCTCCGGGGCCTACAATGAGCAGTTCTTC
TRBV4-2	NA	13	TRBJ1-5	NA	CASSQDVRSGVHF	TGTGCCAGCAGCCAAGATGTTCGCAGCGGGGTGCATTTT
TRBV7-2	few	15	TRBJ2-7	NA	CASSLGPLSSYEQYF	TGTGCCAGCAGCTTAGGGCCCCTCAGCTCCTACGAGCAGTACTTC